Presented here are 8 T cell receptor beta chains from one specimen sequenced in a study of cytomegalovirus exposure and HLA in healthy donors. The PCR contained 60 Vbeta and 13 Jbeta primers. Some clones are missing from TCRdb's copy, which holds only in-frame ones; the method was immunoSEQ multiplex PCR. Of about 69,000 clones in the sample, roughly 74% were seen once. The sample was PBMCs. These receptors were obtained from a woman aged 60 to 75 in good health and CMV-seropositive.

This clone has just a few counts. The CDR3 region is CASTSVGPEQYF. Written as DNA, the CDR3 is TGTGCCTCGACCAGCGTGGGGCCCGAGCAGTACTTC. This sequence joins TRBV2 and TRBJ2-5, with D perhaps matching TRBD1 (5 bases). The DNA end lines up better with TRBJ2-7; the J call may be wrong. Germline V CDR1 and CDR2: SNHLY, FYNNEI. This CDR3 has 12 amino acids.

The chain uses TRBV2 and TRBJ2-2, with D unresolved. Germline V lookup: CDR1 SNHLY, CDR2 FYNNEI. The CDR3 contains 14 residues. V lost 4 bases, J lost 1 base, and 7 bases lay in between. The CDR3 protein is CASSVLLNTGELFF. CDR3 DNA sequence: TGTGCCAGCAGTGTTCTACTGAACACCGGGGAGCTGTTTTTT.

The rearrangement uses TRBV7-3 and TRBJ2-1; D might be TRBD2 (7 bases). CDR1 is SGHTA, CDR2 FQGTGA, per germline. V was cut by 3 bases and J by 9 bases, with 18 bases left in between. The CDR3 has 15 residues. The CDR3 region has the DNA TGTGCCAGCAGCTTCCGAGGGGGGGCCTATGGTGAGCAGTTCTTC. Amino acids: CASSFRGGAYGEQFF.

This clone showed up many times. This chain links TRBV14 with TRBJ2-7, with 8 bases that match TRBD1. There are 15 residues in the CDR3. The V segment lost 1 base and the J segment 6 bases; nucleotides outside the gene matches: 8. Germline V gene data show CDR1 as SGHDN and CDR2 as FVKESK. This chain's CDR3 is CASSQGPRGRTEQYF. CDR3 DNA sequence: TGTGCCAGCAGCCAAGGTCCCAGGGGGCGGACCGAGCAGTACTTC.

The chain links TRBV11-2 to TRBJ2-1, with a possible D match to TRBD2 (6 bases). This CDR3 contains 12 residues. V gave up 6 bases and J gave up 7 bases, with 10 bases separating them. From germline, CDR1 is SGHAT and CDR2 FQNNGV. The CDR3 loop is CASSAGLNEQFF. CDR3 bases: TGTGCCAGCAGTGCCGGACTAAATGAGCAGTTCTTC.

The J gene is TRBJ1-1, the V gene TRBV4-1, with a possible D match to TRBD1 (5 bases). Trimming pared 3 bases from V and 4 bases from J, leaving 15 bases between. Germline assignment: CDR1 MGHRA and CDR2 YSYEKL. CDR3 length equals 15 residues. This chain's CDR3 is CASSQGIGGFTEAFF. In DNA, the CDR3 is TGCGCCAGCAGCCAGGGTATCGGGGGGTTCACTGAAGCTTTCTTT.

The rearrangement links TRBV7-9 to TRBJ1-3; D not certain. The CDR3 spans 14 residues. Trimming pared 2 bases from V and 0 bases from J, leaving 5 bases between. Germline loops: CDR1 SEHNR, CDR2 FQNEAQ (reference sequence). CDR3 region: CASSLSISGNTIYF. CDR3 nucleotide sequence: TGTGCCAGCAGCTTAAGCATCTCTGGAAACACCATATATTTT.

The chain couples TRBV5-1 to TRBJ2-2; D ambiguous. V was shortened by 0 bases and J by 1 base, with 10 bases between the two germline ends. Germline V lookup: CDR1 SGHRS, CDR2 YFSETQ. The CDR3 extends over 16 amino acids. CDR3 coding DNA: TGCGCCAGCAGCTTGGGGCCAGGCAAGAACACCGGGGAGCTGTTTTTT. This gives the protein CASSLGPGKNTGELFF. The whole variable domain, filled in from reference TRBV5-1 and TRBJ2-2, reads KAGVTQTPRYLIKTRGQQVTLSCSPISGHRSVSWYQQTPGQGLQFLFEYFSETQRNKGNFPGRFSGRQFSNSRSEMNVSTLELGDSALYLCASSLGPGKNTGELFFGEGSRLTVL.